Shown below are 21 T cell receptor beta chains from a single sample sequenced in a study of cytomegalovirus exposure and HLA in healthy donors. Use of 60 Vbeta and 13 Jbeta primers characterized the PCR. Sequenced by immunoSEQ multiplex PCR; TCRdb stores in-frame clones only, minus some. Among approximately 190,000 clones listed, about 80% were seen once. What was sequenced was PBMCs. The source is a woman between 45 and 60 years old in good health and CMV-seropositive.

The chain couples TRBV6-5 to TRBJ2-7; TRBD2 might be the D (5 bases). This CDR3 spans 13 amino acids. Germline lookup yields CDR1 MNHEY and CDR2 SVGAGI. Deletions cut 8 bases from V and 3 bases from J, with 14 bases between. CDR3 residues: CASAVGDGYEQYF. DNA for the CDR3: TGTGCCAGCGCCGTCGGGGATGGCTACGAGCAGTACTTC.

J is TRBJ2-3 and V is TRBV12-5; 8 bases agree with TRBD1. Losses at the gene ends were 1 base for V and 2 bases for J; bases not matched to a gene: 11. The germline gives CDR1 LGHNT, CDR2 FRNRAP. This CDR3 is built from 18 residues. CDR3 DNA sequence: TGTGCTAGTGGTTTGGCTACAAAGGACAGGGACTTCACAGATACGCAGTATTTT. Translation gives CASGLATKDRDFTDTQYF.

The gene calls are TRBV7-9 and TRBJ1-1; no firm D call. Trimming left V 11 bases short and J 4 bases short, with 14 bases between. Germline assignment: CDR1 SEHNR and CDR2 FQNEAQ (reference sequence). CDR3 size: 12 residues. CDR3 in amino acids: CASEEVRTEAFF. The CDR3 nucleotides read TGTGCCTCCGAGGAGGTCCGCACTGAAGCTTTCTTT.

The V call is TRBV10-3, the J call TRBJ2-7; the D gene is possibly TRBD1 (5 bases). V lost 3 bases and J 2 bases, leaving 8 bases between the germline ends. Germline V lookup: CDR1 ENHRY, CDR2 SYGVKD. CDR3 length: 13 residues. CDR3 in amino acids: CAISDRVTYEQYF. CDR3 coding DNA: TGTGCCATCAGTGACAGGGTGACCTACGAGCAGTACTTC.

The chain joins TRBV6-5 to TRBJ2-3; no definite D call. The V gene's germline CDR1 is MNHEY and CDR2 SVGAGI. V lost 5 bases and J 6 bases, leaving 12 bases between the germline ends. The CDR3 spans 13 residues. The CDR3 loop is CASSVYHGDTQYF. The CDR3 coding sequence is TGTGCCAGCAGTGTCTACCACGGGGATACGCAGTATTTT.

This chain joins TRBV4-1 and TRBJ1-5; D uncertain. Per the germline V gene, CDR1 is MGHRA and CDR2 is YSYEKL. The CDR3 has 14 amino acids. Deletions cut 1 base from V and 6 bases from J, with 10 bases between. The CDR3 DNA sequence: TGCGCCAGCAGCCAAGTACCAGAGGGTCAGCCCCAGCATTTT. The encoded protein is CASSQVPEGQPQHF.

J is TRBJ2-5 and V is TRBV5-1; D is possibly TRBD2 (5 bases). The germline CDR1 and CDR2 sequences are SGHRS and YFSETQ. Trimming took off 2 bases at V and 5 bases at J, with 10 bases between the two ends. The CDR3 loop spans 13 amino acids. The chain's CDR3 is CASSFSAAETQYF. Here the CDR3 DNA reads TGCGCCAGCAGCTTCTCAGCGGCGGAGACCCAGTACTTC.

The CDR3 loop is CASSLGGGAGGTQYF. Written as DNA, the CDR3 is TGTGCCAGCAGCTTGGGAGGGGGGGCCGGTGGGACCCAGTACTTC. The rearrangement uses TRBV7-3 and TRBJ2-5, with D perhaps matching TRBD2 (7 bases). Trimming shortened V by 3 bases and J by 7 bases, and 18 bases separated the two germline ends. CDR3 length: 15 amino acids. Germline CDR1 is SGHTA and CDR2 is FQGTGA.

With respect to this clone: A read error may produce the germline difference seen at one junction end. This rearrangement joins TRBV7-7 to TRBJ2-5; 8 nucleotides agree with TRBD2. This CDR3 has 16 residues. Per the germline V gene, CDR1 is SSHAT and CDR2 is FNYEAQ (reference sequence). CDR3 amino acids: CASSSDGGAVEETQYF. CDR3 DNA sequence: TGTGCTAGCAGCTCGGACGGGGGGGCGGTTGAAGAGACCCAGTACTTC.

In this sample, this clone turned up a few times. The gene calls are TRBV7-9 and TRBJ1-2, with TRBD1 as a possible D gene (6 bases). Trimming stripped 1 base from V and 3 bases from J, with 15 bases between. In germline, CDR1 is SEHNR, CDR2 FQNEAQ (reference sequence). The CDR3 runs to 16 residues. The CDR3 DNA follows: TGTGCCAGCAGCTTAGGTGGGGGCAGGGTGGACTATGGCTACACCTTC. It encodes CASSLGGGRVDYGYTF.

The rearrangement links TRBV5-4 to TRBJ2-2, with 8 bases identical to TRBD2. The CDR3 length is 16 residues. Germline CDR1 is SGHNT and CDR2 is YYREEE (reference sequence). Trimming took 4 bases from V and 1 from J; bases not matched to a gene: 6. Written as DNA, the CDR3 is TGTGCCAGCAGCCATTGGAGCGGGGGGAACACCGGGGAGCTGTTTTTT. This codes for CASSHWSGGNTGELFF.

This clone was detected only once. This chain links TRBV11-1 with TRBJ2-1; D might be TRBD2 (6 bases). The CDR3 extends over 13 amino acids. Looked up from germline, CDR1 is SGHAT and CDR2 is FQDESV (reference sequence). V shed 3 bases and J shed 10 bases, with 13 bases lying between them. The CDR3: CASSLGRGGEQFF. CDR3 nucleotide sequence: TGTGCCAGCAGCTTGGGGCGGGGCGGGGAGCAGTTCTTC. Full variable domain (missing parts from reference TRBV11-1 and TRBJ2-1): EAEVAQSPRYKITEKSQAVAFWCDPISGHATLYWYRQILGQGPELLVQFQDESVVDDSQLPKDRFSAERLKGVDSTLKIQPAELGDSAMYLCASSLGRGGEQFFGPGTRLTVL.

The chain employs TRBV6-5 and TRBJ1-5; 9 positions agree with TRBD1. Germline-derived CDR1 and CDR2 are MNHEY and SVGAGI. V dropped 6 bases and J dropped 3; count of bases not matched to a gene: 3. The length of the CDR3 is 14 residues. The CDR3 coding sequence is TGTGCCAGCAGAACAGGGGGCCTCAATCAGCCCCAGCATTTT. It is translated as CASRTGGLNQPQHF.

The V and J genes are TRBV5-4 and TRBJ1-5, with D possibly matching TRBD1 (6 bases). The CDR3 sequence is 15 residues long. V lost 0 bases to trimming and J lost 4 bases, with 11 bases between them. Germline V gene sequence: CDR1 SGHNT, CDR2 YYREEE (reference sequence). CDR3 nucleotide sequence: TGTGCCAGCAGCTTGGGAGGACAGAGGAATCAGCCCCAGCATTTT. Amino acid sequence: CASSLGGQRNQPQHF. The whole variable domain, remainder taken from reference TRBV5-4 and TRBJ1-5, is ETGVTQSPTHLIKTRGQQVTLRCSSQSGHNTVSWYQQALGQGPQFIFQYYREEENGRGNFPPRFSGLQFPNYSSELNVNALELDDSALYLCASSLGGQRNQPQHFGDGTRLSIL.

The J gene is TRBJ2-2, the V gene TRBV19; 7 positions agree with TRBD1. Germline CDR1 reads LNHDA; CDR2 reads SQIVND (reference sequence). J was trimmed by 0 bases and V by 6 bases; bases with no gene match: 4. The CDR3 is 15 amino acids. CDR3 nucleotides: TGTGCCAGTAGATTGGGACAGACGAACACCGGGGAGCTGTTTTTT. Encoded protein: CASRLGQTNTGELFF. Together with reference TRBV19 and TRBJ2-2, the CDR3 gives the full variable domain: DGGITQSPKYLFRKEGQNVTLSCEQNLNHDAMYWYRQDPGQGLRLIYYSQIVNDFQKGDIAEGYSVSREKKESFPLTVTSAQKNPTAFYLCASRLGQTNTGELFFGEGSRLTVL.

This chain connects TRBV5-4 to TRBJ2-1; 12 positions match TRBD2. The germline gives CDR1 SGHNT, CDR2 YYREEE (reference sequence). The V gene end was trimmed by 5 bases and the J gene end by 6 bases; junction bases not matched to a gene: 9. The CDR3 has 16 amino acids. The CDR3 protein is CASRPGLAGGPNEQFF. In nucleotides, the CDR3 is TGTGCCAGCAGGCCCGGGCTAGCGGGGGGGCCCAATGAGCAGTTCTTC. Filled out from reference TRBV5-4 and TRBJ2-1, the complete variable domain reads ETGVTQSPTHLIKTRGQQVTLRCSSQSGHNTVSWYQQALGQGPQFIFQYYREEENGRGNFPPRFSGLQFPNYSSELNVNALELDDSALYLCASRPGLAGGPNEQFFGPGTRLTVL.

This chain connects TRBV5-1 to TRBJ2-5; 8 positions match TRBD1. The tail of the sequence fits TRBJ2-7 better, so the J call may be wrong. CDR3 size: 16 residues. Germline values: CDR1 SGHRS, CDR2 YFSETQ. CDR3: CASSLGGTTGADEQYF. Here the CDR3 DNA reads TGCGCCAGCAGCTTGGGGGGGACGACAGGGGCGGACGAGCAGTACTTC.

This chain uses TRBV25-1 with TRBJ1-3; TRBD1 is a possible D gene (6 bases). CDR3 size: 17 residues. Germline CDR1 reads MGHDK; CDR2 reads SYGVNS. The V gene lost 7 bases and the J gene lost 3 bases, with 22 bases spanning the gap. CDR3 region: CASTGQLGVFDGNTIYF. For the CDR3, the DNA is TGTGCCAGCACCGGACAGTTGGGAGTCTTCGATGGAAACACCATATATTTT. The whole variable domain, remainder taken from reference TRBV25-1 and TRBJ1-3, is EADIYQTPRYLVIGTGKKITLECSQTMGHDKMYWYQQDPGMELHLIHYSYGVNSTEKGDLSSESTVSRIRTEHFPLTLESARPSHTSQYLCASTGQLGVFDGNTIYFGEGSWLTVV.

The V gene is TRBV5-6, the J gene TRBJ1-3; D is uncertain. V was trimmed by 5 bases and J by 0 bases, leaving 15 bases between them. The CDR3 spans 16 residues. The V gene's germline CDR1 is SGHDT and CDR2 YYEEEE. This chain's CDR3 is CASSQVPGGSGNTIYF. CDR3 coding DNA: TGTGCCAGCAGTCAAGTACCAGGTGGCTCTGGAAACACCATATATTTT.

The chain has TRBV9 and TRBJ1-2; possibly TRBD1 for D (6 bases). V gave up 7 bases and J gave up 3 bases, with 16 bases separating them. The CDR3 consists of 14 residues. Germline assignment: CDR1 SGDLS and CDR2 YYNGEE. CDR3 sequence: CASGRTASDYGYTF. For the CDR3, the DNA is TGTGCCAGCGGGCGGACAGCGAGCGACTATGGCTACACCTTC.

As to this clone: An end of the junction differs from the germline gene, which may be a read error. This chain joins TRBV10-1 and TRBJ2-3; possibly TRBD2 for D (6 bases). The CDR3 totals 14 residues. CDR1 is WNHNN, CDR2 SYGVQD, per germline (reference sequence). The CDR3, as DNA: TGCGCCAGCTCCCGGGGCGGGGCCCCAGAAACGCAGTATTTT. Amino acid sequence: CASSRGGAPETQYF.